This TCR beta chain was documented in a study of spatial heterogeneity in lung cancer. About the study: A consistent excess of beta-chain over alpha-chain sequences was detected. On average, each unique TCR and UMI combination appeared more than ten times in raw reads.

This clonotype was counted a few times. A unique molecular identifier was attached to every TCR cDNA molecule. TCRdb reprocessed the 5' RACE reads via MiXCR and lists one record per CDR3 protein. The sample includes roughly 2,400 distinct CDR3 sequences, approximately 16% of them seen just once. Time point indicated: sample taken at primary tumor resection. Unsorted whole RNA from tumor, nontumor lung or frozen PBMC underwent sequencing. V was clipped by 5 bases and J by 9 bases; unmatched bases: 13. CDR3 length equals 14 residues. This sample comprised normal lung tissue next to the tumor, obtained at surgery. This TCR was recovered from a male donor with early-stage non-small cell lung cancer. The rearrangement links TRBV12-3 or TRBV12-4 to TRBJ2-7; 7 bases match TRBD2. The CDR3 here is CASSPRLAGEGQYF. CDR3 in DNA: TGTGCCAGCAGTCCCAGACTAGCTGGGGAGGGGCAGTACTTC.